This T cell receptor (beta chain) was captured in a study of response to subunit inactivated influenza vaccine. Study-level findings and limits: Authors suggested few new T cells are recruited by each seasonal influenza vaccination.

Germline values: CDR1 MNHEY, CDR2 SVGEGT. The V and J ends lost 4 bases and 3 bases, in that order; junction bases with no gene match: 8. The CDR3 length is 18 residues. Only a few counts were recorded for this clonotype. The antigen is not known. One entry per CDR3 protein, called by TCRdb with MiXCR from the RT-PCR reads. The sample carries a few hundred thousand distinct CDR3 sequences, 14% recorded once. The receptor comes from a man in his fifties or sixties who received an inactivated influenza vaccine. The chain combines TRBV6-2 or TRBV6-3 with TRBJ2-1; TRBD2 matches at 14 bases. The sample was PBMCs from blood, taken 11 to 12 days after vaccination. The CDR3 spells CASSSPTSGRAHYNEQFF. CDR3 in DNA: TGTGCCAGCAGTTCCCCGACTAGCGGGAGGGCCCACTACAATGAGCAGTTCTTC.